These 26 T cell receptor beta chains came from one sample sequenced in a study of blood T cell repertoires in COVID-19. Data came from immunoSEQ multiplex PCR; TCRdb stores just in-frame clones and leaves some out. This repertoire shows about 200,000 clones, around nine tenths found once; its top ten account for nearly 0.55%. The specimen sequenced was peripheral blood. These receptors were taken from a man aged 50 to 60 with acute or convalescent COVID-19.

Of note for this clone: Other DNA sequences within the sample encode an identical CDR3. The chain uses TRBV9 and TRBJ1-3; D is perhaps TRBD1 (5 bases). The germline CDR1 and CDR2 sequences are SGDLS and YYNGEE. V lost 0 bases, J lost 3 bases, and 10 bases lay in between. There are 15 residues in the CDR3. DNA of the CDR3: TGTGCCAGCAGCGTAGGCCAGGGCAATGGAAACACCATATATTTT. It specifies CASSVGQGNGNTIYF.

The genes are TRBV28 and TRBJ1-2; D uncertain. Trimming took off 5 bases at V and 5 bases at J, with 6 bases between the two ends. Germline V lookup: CDR1 MDHEN, CDR2 SYDVKM. CDR3 length: 11 residues. Here the CDR3 reads CASSDKYGYTF. The DNA of the CDR3 is TGTGCCAGCAGTGACAAATATGGCTACACCTTC.

This chain connects TRBV19 to TRBJ2-4; 7 bases agree with TRBD1. The V and J ends lost 3 bases and 2 bases, in that order; junction bases with no gene match: 10. Germline V gives CDR1 LNHDA, CDR2 SQIVND (reference sequence). This CDR3 region has 17 residues. CDR3 DNA: TGTGCCAGTAGTATTCCCCCCTTACAGGGGACCAAAAACATTCAGTACTTC. It is translated as CASSIPPLQGTKNIQYF.

The genes are TRBV4-1 and TRBJ1-3; D remains ambiguous. In germline, CDR1 is MGHRA, CDR2 YSYEKL. The V gene lost 4 bases and the J gene lost 0 bases, with 13 bases spanning the gap. This CDR3 region has 16 residues. The CDR3 DNA sequence: TGCGCCAGCAGCCCTCTACAGACTAGCTCTGGAAACACCATATATTTT. Translating it yields CASSPLQTSSGNTIYF.

Points on this clone: Distinct nucleotide sequences in the sample also encode this CDR3. The chain uses TRBV7-2 and TRBJ2-3; D gene uncertain. Germline CDR1 reads SGHTA; CDR2 reads FQGNSA. This CDR3 contains 14 residues. Trimming left V 1 base short and J 0 bases short, with 5 bases between. CDR3 region: CASSLGLSTDTQYF. In nucleotides, the CDR3 is TGTGCCAGCAGCTTAGGACTGAGCACAGATACGCAGTATTTT.

Points on this clone: The sample has other DNA sequences that encode this CDR3 too. The chain is built from TRBV5-1 and TRBJ1-4; 7 bases align to TRBD1. Germline values: CDR1 SGHRS, CDR2 YFSETQ. The J segment lost 3 bases and the V segment lost 1 base, leaving 0 bases of the junction unmatched. The CDR3 is made up of 14 amino acids. The CDR3 DNA is TGCGCCAGCAGCTTGACAGGGGCTAATGAAAAACTGTTTTTT. Its protein is CASSLTGANEKLFF.

The chain links TRBV4-3 to TRBJ1-6; possibly TRBD1 for D (5 bases). From germline, CDR1 is LGHNA and CDR2 YSLEER. The CDR3 has 16 residues. The V end was cut by 0 bases, the J end by 8 bases, with 14 bases between. For the CDR3, the DNA is TGCGCCAGCAGCCAAGATTTAGGCAGGGAATATTCACCCCTCCACTTT. Translating it yields CASSQDLGREYSPLHF.

The chain joins TRBV19 to TRBJ2-7; 11 bases match TRBD2. The V and J ends lost 3 bases and 1 base, in that order; junction bases with no gene match: 2. The germline gives CDR1 LNHDA, CDR2 SQIVND (reference sequence). This CDR3 comprises 15 residues. CDR3 DNA sequence: TGTGCCAGTAGTATTCGACTAGCGGGGTCCTACGAGCAGTACTTC. Protein product: CASSIRLAGSYEQYF.

The J gene is TRBJ2-2, the V gene TRBV9, with D possibly matching TRBD2 (6 bases). CDR1 is SGDLS and CDR2 is YYNGEE in the germline V gene. CDR3 length: 18 residues. Deletions cut 4 bases from V and 0 bases from J, with 19 bases between. CDR3 protein: CASSLHRDSYSNTGELFF. The CDR3 DNA sequence: TGTGCCAGCAGCCTGCACCGGGACTCTTATTCGAACACCGGGGAGCTGTTTTTT.

The rearrangement links TRBV7-6 to TRBJ2-3, with a tentative D call TRBD2 (7 bases). Per the germline V gene, CDR1 is SGHVS and CDR2 is FNYEAQ. Trimming took off 4 bases at V and 4 bases at J, with 15 bases between the two ends. The CDR3 is 15 amino acids. DNA of the CDR3: TGTGCCAGCAGCTGGGGGGGCGGGGGCCCAGATACGCAGTATTTT. Translation gives CASSWGGGGPDTQYF.

CDR3 sequence reads: CASSYNSPGNIQYF. The CDR3 region has the DNA TGCGCCAGCAGCTACAACTCACCGGGGAACATTCAGTACTTC. The V and J genes are TRBV5-1 and TRBJ2-4, with D perhaps matching TRBD2 (5 bases). This CDR3 region has 14 residues. With 3 bases removed from V and 7 bases from J, the gap between germline ends came to 14 bases. Germline V gene sequence: CDR1 SGHRS, CDR2 YFSETQ.

This clone appeared a few times. The V and J genes are TRBV6-4 and TRBJ1-5, with 7 bases that match TRBD1. V lost 3 bases to trimming and J lost 7 bases; unmatched junction nucleotides: 6. The CDR3 loop spans 14 amino acids. Germline V gene data show CDR1 as MRHNA and CDR2 as SNTAGT. The CDR3 coding sequence is TGTGCCAGCAGTGATACAGGGGATGGACAGCCCCAGCATTTT. Translation: CASSDTGDGQPQHF.

The V and J genes are TRBV2 and TRBJ1-2; 10 bases fit TRBD1. J was trimmed by 5 bases and V by 6 bases; bases with no gene match: 9. The CDR3 covers 15 residues. Germline CDR1 reads SNHLY; CDR2 reads FYNNEI. Here the CDR3 DNA reads TGTGCCAGCAGCCGGTGGGACAGGGGTGGATATGGCTACACCTTC. As protein: CASSRWDRGGYGYTF.

This chain joins TRBV15 and TRBJ2-3; TRBD2 matches at 8 bases. Germline CDR1 reads LNHNV; CDR2 reads YYDKDF (reference sequence). There are 15 residues in the CDR3. Trimming removed 1 base from V and 4 bases from J; junction bases left unmatched: 4. CDR3 region: CATSRAGGASDTQYF. The DNA for the CDR3 is TGTGCCACCAGCAGAGCCGGGGGGGCCTCAGATACGCAGTATTTT.

The chain recombines TRBV28 with TRBJ2-1; D remains unclear. The V end lost 3 bases, the J end lost 6 bases, and 6 bases lay between the germline ends. This CDR3 comprises 12 residues. Germline V gene sequence: CDR1 MDHEN, CDR2 SYDVKM. DNA of the CDR3: TGTGCCAGCAGTTTTCGCGGCAATGAGCAGTTCTTC. Protein product: CASSFRGNEQFF.

CDR3 sequence reads: CASSPFTSGGASDTQYF. The CDR3 DNA is TGTGCCAGCTCACCATTTACTAGCGGGGGGGCCTCAGATACGCAGTATTTT. The genes are TRBV18 and TRBJ2-3; TRBD2 matches 13 bases. With V trimmed by 2 bases and J by 4 bases, 6 bases remained unmatched. Germline V gene lookup returns CDR1 KGHSH and CDR2 LQKENI. The CDR3 length is 17 residues.

The gene calls are TRBV28 and TRBJ1-5, with 8 positions matching TRBD1. V was clipped by 6 bases and J by 0 bases; unmatched bases: 4. Germline lookup yields CDR1 MDHEN and CDR2 SYDVKM. The CDR3 consists of 15 residues. The CDR3 loop is CASRAGTGSNQPQHF. In nucleotides, the CDR3 is TGTGCCAGCAGGGCCGGGACAGGTAGCAATCAGCCCCAGCATTTT.

The rearrangement links TRBV12-3 or TRBV12-4 to TRBJ1-2; D gene ambiguous. The CDR3 loop spans 12 amino acids. V lost 4 bases and J lost 4, with 7 bases in between. The CDR3 reads CASSSTVYGYTF. Here the CDR3 DNA reads TGTGCCAGCAGTTCCACAGTCTATGGCTACACCTTC.

The gene calls are TRBV7-2 and TRBJ2-5; D not resolved. V was pared by 0 bases and J by 7 bases, with 9 bases between. Germline V gene data show CDR1 as SGHTA and CDR2 as FQGNSA. The CDR3 has 13 residues. CDR3 sequence reads: CASSLAEVGTQYF. The DNA for the CDR3 is TGTGCCAGCAGCTTAGCCGAGGTGGGGACCCAGTACTTC.

This clone was counted between two and nine times. This sequence joins TRBV5-1 and TRBJ2-4; a weak D match, TRBD2 (6 bases). This CDR3 has 16 residues. The germline V and J ends were trimmed by 0 bases and 0 bases, with 10 bases remaining between them. Germline assignment: CDR1 SGHRS and CDR2 YFSETQ. CDR3 region: CASSLDWGLAKNIQYF. In DNA form, the CDR3 reads TGCGCCAGCAGCTTGGACTGGGGACTAGCCAAAAACATTCAGTACTTC.

The genes are TRBV27 and TRBJ1-1; D is possibly TRBD1 (5 bases). This CDR3 is 12 amino acids long. Trimming pared 5 bases from V and 4 bases from J, leaving 8 bases between. CDR1 and CDR2 (germline): MNHEY, SMNVEV (reference sequence). The CDR3 loop reads CASSPQGTEAFF. Here the CDR3 DNA reads TGTGCCAGCAGTCCCCAGGGCACTGAAGCTTTCTTT.

The rearrangement links TRBV19 to TRBJ1-5; D is uncertain. V was shortened by 2 bases and J by 2 bases, with 7 bases between the two germline ends. This CDR3 contains 14 residues. Germline V gene lookup returns CDR1 LNHDA and CDR2 SQIVND (reference sequence). Here the CDR3 DNA reads TGTGCCAGTAGTATAACCCGCGGCAATCAGCCCCAGCATTTT. Its protein product is CASSITRGNQPQHF.

The chain combines TRBV28 with TRBJ1-2; D not certain. Trimming left V 8 bases short and J 5 bases short, with 12 bases between. Germline values: CDR1 MDHEN, CDR2 SYDVKM. The CDR3 spans 12 residues. The DNA of the CDR3 is TGTGCCAGCGAAACAAATCATTATGGCTACACCTTC. Protein: CASETNHYGYTF.

The chain carries TRBV28 and TRBJ2-7; TRBD1 matches 10 bases. The CDR3 is made up of 15 amino acids. Germline loops: CDR1 MDHEN, CDR2 SYDVKM. With V trimmed by 4 bases and J by 2 bases, 5 bases remained unmatched. CDR3 coding DNA: TGTGCCAGCAGTTGGACAGGGGGTCTAGCCTACGAGCAGTACTTC. It translates to CASSWTGGLAYEQYF.

This clone showed up just once. This chain uses TRBV7-3 with TRBJ2-1; 15 nucleotides match TRBD2. The CDR3 contains 15 residues. CDR1 is SGHTA, CDR2 FQGTGA, per germline. Losses at the gene ends were 5 bases for V and 7 bases for J; bases not matched to a gene: 3. CDR3 sequence reads: CASSPGLAGGNEQFF. In DNA, the CDR3 is TGTGCCAGCAGCCCCGGACTAGCGGGAGGGAATGAGCAGTTCTTC. Drawing the rest from reference TRBV7-3 and TRBJ2-1, the complete variable domain is GAGVSQTPSNKVTEKGKYVELRCDPISGHTALYWYRQSLGQGPEFLIYFQGTGAADDSGLPNDRFFAVRPEGSVSTLKIQRTERGDSAVYLCASSPGLAGGNEQFFGPGTRLTVL.

V gene TRBV5-1 combines with J gene TRBJ2-1, with 7 bases that match TRBD2. The V and J ends lost 7 bases and 0 bases, in that order; junction bases with no gene match: 7. Germline assignment: CDR1 SGHRS and CDR2 YFSETQ. The CDR3 is made up of 15 amino acids. Here the CDR3 DNA reads TGCGCCAGCGCCCCGGGGGGAAGCTCCTACAATGAGCAGTTCTTC. Residues: CASAPGGSSYNEQFF.